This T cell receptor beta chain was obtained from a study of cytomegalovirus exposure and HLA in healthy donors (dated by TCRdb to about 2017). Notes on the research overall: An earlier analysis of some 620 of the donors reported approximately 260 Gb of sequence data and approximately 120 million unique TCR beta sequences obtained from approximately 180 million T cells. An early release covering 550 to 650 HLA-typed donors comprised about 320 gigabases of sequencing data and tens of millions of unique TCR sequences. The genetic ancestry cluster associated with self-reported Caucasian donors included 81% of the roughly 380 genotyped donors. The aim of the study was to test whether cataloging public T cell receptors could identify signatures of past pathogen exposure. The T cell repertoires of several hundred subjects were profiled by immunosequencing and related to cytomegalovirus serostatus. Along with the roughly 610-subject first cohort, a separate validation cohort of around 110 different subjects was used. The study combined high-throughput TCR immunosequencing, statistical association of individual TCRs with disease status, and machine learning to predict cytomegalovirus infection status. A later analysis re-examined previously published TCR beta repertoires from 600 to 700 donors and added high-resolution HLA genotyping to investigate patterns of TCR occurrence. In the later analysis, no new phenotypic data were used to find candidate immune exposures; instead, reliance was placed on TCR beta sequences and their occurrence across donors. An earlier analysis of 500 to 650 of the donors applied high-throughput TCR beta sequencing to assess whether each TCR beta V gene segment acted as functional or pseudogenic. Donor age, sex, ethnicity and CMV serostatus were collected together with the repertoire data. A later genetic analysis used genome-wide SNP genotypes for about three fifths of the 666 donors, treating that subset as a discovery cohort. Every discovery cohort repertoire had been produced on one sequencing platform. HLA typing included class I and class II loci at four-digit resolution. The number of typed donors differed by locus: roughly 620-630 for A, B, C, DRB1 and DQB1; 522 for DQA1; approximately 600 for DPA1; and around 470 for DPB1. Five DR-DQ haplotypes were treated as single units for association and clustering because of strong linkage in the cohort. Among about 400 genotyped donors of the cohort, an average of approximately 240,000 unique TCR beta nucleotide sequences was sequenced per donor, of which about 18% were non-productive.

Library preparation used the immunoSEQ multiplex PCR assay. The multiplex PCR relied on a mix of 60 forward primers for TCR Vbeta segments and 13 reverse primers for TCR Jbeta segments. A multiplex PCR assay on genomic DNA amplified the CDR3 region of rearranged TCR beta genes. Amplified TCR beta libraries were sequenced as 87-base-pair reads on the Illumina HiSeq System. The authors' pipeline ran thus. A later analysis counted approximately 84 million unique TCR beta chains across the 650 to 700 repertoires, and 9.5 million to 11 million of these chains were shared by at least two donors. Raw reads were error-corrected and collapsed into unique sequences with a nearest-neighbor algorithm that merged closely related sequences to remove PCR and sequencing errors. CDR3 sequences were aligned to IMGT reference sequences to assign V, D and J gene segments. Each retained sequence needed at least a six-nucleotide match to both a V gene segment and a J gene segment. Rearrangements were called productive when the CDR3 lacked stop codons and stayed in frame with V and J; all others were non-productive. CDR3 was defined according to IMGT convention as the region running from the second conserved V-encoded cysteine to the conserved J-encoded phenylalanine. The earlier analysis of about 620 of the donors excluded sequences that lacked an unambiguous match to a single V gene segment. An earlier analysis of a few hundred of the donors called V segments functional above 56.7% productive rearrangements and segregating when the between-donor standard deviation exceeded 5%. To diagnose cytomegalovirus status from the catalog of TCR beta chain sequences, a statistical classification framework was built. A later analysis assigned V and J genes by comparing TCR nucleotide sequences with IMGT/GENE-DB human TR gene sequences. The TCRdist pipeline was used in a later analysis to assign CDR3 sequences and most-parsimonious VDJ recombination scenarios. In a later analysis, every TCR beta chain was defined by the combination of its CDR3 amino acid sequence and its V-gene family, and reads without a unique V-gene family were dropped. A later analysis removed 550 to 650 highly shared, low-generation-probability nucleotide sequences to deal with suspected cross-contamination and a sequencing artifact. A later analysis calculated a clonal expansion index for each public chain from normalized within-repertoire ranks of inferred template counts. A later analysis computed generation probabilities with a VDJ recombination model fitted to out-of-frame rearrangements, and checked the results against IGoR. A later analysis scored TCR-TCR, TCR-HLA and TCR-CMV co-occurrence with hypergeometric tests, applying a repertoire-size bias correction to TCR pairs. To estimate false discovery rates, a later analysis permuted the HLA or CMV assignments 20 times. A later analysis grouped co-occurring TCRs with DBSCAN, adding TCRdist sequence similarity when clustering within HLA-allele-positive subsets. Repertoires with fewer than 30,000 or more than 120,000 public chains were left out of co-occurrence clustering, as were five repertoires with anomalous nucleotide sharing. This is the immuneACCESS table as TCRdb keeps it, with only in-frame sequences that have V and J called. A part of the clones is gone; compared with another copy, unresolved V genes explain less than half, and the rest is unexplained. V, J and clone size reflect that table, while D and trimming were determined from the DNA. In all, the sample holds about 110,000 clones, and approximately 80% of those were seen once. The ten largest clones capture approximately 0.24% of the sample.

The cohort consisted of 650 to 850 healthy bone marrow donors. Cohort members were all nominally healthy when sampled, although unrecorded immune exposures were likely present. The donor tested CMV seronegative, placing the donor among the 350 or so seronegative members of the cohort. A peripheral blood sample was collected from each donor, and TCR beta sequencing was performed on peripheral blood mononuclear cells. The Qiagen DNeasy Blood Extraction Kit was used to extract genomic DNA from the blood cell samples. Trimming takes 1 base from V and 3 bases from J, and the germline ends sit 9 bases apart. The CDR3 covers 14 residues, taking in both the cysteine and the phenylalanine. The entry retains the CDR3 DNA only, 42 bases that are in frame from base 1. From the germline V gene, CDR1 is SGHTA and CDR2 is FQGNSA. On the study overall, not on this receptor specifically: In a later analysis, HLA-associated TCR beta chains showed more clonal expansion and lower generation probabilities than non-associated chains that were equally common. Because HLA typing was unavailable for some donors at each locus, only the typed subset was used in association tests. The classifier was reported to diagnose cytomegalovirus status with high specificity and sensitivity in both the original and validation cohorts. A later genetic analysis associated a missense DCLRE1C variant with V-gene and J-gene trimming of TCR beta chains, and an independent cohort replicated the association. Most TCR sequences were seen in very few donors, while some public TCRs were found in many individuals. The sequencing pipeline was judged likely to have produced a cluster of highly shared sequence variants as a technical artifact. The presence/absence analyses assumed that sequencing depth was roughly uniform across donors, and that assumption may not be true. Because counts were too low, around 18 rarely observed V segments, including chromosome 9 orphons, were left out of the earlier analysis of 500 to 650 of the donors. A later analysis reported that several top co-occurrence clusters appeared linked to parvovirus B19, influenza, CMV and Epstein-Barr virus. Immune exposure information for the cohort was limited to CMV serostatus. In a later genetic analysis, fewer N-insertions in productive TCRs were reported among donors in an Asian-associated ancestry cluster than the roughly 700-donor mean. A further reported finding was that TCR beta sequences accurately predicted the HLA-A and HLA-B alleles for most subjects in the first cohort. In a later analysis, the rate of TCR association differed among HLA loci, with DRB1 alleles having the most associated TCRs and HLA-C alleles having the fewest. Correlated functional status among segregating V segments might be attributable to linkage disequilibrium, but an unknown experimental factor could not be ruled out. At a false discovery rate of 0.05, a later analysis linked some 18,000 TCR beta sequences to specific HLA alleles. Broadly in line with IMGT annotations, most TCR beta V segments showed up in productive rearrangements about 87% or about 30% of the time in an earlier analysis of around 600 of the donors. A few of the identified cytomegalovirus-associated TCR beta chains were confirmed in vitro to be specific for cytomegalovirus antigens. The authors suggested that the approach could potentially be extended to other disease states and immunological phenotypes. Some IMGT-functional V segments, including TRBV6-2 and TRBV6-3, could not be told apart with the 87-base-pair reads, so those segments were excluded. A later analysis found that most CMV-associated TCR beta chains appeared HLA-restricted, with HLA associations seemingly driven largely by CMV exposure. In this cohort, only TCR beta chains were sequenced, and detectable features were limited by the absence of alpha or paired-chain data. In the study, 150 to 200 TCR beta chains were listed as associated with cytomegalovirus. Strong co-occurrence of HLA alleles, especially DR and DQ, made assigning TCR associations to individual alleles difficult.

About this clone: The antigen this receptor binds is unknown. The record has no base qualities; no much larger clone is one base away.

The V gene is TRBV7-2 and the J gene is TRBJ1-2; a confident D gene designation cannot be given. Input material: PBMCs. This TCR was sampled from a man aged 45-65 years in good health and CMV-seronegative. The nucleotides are TGTGCCAGCAGCTTAGTGGCGGTCCACTATGGCTACACCTTC. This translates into CASSLVAVHYGYTF. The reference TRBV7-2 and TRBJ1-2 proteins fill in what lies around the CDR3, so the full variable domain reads GAGVSQSPSNKVTEKGKDVELRCDPISGHTALYWYRQSLGQGLEFLIYFQGNSAPDKSGLPSDRFSAERTGGSVSTLTIQRTQQEDSAVYLCASSLVAVHYGYTFGSGTRLTVV.